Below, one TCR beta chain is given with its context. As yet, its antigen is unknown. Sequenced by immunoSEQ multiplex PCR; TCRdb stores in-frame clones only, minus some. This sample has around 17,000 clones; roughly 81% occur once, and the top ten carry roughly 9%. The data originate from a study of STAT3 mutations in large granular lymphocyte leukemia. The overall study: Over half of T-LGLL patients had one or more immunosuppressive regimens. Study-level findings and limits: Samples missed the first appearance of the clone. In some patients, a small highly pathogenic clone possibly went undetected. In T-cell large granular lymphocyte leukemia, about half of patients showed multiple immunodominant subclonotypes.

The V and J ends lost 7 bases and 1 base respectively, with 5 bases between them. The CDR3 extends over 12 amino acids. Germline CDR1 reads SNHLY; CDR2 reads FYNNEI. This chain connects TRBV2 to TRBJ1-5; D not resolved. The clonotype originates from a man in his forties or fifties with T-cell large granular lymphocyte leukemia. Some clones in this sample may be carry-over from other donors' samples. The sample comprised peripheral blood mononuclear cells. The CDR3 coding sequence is TGTGCCAGCACGGAGAGCAATCAGCCCCAGCATTTT. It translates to CASTESNQPQHF.